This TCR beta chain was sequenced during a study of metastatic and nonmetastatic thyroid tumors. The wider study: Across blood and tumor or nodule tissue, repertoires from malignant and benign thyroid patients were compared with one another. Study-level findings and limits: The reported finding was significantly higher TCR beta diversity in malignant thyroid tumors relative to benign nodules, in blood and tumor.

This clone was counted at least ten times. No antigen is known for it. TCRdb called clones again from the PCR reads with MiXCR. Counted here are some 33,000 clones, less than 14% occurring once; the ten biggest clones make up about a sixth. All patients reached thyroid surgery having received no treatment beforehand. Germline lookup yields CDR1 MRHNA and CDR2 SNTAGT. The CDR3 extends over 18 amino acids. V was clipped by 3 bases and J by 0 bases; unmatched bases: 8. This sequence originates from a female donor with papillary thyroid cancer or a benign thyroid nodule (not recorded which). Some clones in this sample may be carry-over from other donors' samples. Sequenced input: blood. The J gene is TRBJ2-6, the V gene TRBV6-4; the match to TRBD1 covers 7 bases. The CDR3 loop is CASSELGQDLSGANVLTF. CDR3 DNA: TGTGCCAGCAGTGAGTTAGGACAGGACCTCTCTGGGGCCAACGTCCTGACTTTC.